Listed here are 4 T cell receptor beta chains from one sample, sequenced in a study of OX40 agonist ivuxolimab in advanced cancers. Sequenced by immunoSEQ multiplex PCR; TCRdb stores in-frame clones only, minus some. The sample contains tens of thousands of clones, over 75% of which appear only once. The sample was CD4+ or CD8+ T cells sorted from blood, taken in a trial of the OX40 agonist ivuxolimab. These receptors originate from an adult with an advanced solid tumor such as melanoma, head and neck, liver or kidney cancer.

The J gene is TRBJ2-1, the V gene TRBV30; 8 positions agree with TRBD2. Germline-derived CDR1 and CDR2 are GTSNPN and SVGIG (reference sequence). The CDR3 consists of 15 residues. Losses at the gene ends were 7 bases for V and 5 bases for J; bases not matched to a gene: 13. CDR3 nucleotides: TGTGCCTTCCTCACCGGGACTAGGGGTGACAATGAGCAGTTCTTC. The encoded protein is CAFLTGTRGDNEQFF.

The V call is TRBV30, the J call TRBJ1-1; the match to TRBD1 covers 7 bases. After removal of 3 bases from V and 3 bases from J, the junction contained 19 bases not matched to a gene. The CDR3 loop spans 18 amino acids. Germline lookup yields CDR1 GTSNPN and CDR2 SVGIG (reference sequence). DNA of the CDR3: TGTGCCTGGAGACGACCCCGTTTCCGGGACAGTCGGTACACTGAAGCTTTCTTT. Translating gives CAWRRPRFRDSRYTEAFF.

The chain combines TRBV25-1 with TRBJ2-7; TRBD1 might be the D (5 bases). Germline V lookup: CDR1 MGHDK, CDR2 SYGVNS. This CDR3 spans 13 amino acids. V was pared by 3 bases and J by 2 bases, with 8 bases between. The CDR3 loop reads CASSDQGAYEQYF. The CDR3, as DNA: TGTGCCAGCAGTGATCAAGGGGCCTACGAGCAGTACTTC.

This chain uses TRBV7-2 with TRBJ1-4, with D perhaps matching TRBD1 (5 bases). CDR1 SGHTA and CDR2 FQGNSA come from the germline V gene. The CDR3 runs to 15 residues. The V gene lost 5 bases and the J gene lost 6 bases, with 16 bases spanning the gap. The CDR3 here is CASSPRGRRDEKLFF. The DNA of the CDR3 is TGTGCCAGCAGCCCCCGGGGCAGGCGGGATGAAAAACTGTTTTTT.